The T cell receptor (beta chain) described here comes from a study of shared T cell receptors in the human thymus. A word on this clone: At one end, the junction sequence differs from germline, possibly due to a read error.

This CDR3 has 16 residues. The V gene's germline CDR1 is SSHAT and CDR2 FNYEAQ (reference sequence). The repertoire was sequenced with immunoSEQ multiplex PCR; TCRdb's copy has only in-frame clones and lacks some. The sample has about 380,000 clones; roughly 94% are singletons. The sample consisted of thymocytes. The clonotype was recovered from a human donor. The chain uses TRBV7-7 and TRBJ2-1; D is ambiguous. The CDR3 nucleotides read TGTGCTAGCAGCGCTCAAGGCGAGAGCTCCTACAATGAGCAGTTCTTC. Amino acids: CASSAQGESSYNEQFF.